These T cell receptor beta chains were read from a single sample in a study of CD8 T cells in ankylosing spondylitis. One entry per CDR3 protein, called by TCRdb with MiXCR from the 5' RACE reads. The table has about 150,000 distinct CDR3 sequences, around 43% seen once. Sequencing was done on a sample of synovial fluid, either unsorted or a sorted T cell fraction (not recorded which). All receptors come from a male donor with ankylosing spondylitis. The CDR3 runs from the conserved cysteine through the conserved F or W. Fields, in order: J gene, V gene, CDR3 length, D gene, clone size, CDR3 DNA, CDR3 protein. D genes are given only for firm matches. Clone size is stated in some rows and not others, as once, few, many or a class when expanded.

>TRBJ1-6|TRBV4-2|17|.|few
TGTGCCAGCAGCCAAGGTGGCCGACTCTCCTATAATTCACCCCTCCACTTT
CASSQGGRLSYNSPLHF
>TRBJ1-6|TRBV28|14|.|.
TGTGCCATCAGTGCCCACCCAAGGGGTTCACCCCTCCACTTT
CAISAHPRGSPLHF
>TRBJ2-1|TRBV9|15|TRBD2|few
TGTGCCAGCGGGGGACTAGCGGGAGTTTATGATGAGCAGTTCTTC
CASGGLAGVYDEQFF
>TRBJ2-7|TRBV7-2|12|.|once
TGTGCCAGCAGCTTTGTGGGTTCCGAGCAGTACTTC
CASSFVGSEQYF
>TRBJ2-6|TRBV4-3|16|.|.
TGCGCCAGCAGCCAAGATGCCGGGGCTGGGGCCAACGTCCTGACTTTC
CASSQDAGAGANVLTF
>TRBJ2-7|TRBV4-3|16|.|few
TGCGCCAGCAGCCAAGAGGGTCGGGACTCAGGCTACGAGCAGTACTTC
CASSQEGRDSGYEQYF
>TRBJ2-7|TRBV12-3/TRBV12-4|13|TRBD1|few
TGTGCCAGCAGTCGACAGGGGGCTTACGAGCAGTACTTC
CASSRQGAYEQYF
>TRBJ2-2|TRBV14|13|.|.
TGTGCCAGCAGCCAGACAGGAGCCGGGGAGCTGTTTTTT
CASSQTGAGELFF
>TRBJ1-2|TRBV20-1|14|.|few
TGCAGTGCTAGAGATTACGCGGCGAACTATGGCTACACCTTC
CSARDYAANYGYTF
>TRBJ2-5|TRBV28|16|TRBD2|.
TGTGCCAGCAGTGGCGTAGCGGGAGGGATTTTGGAGACCCAGTACTTC
CASSGVAGGILETQYF
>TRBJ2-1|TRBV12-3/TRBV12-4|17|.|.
TGTGCCAGCAGTGTGGATTGGGGGAGAAGTTCCTACAATGAGCAGTTCTTC
CASSVDWGRSSYNEQFF
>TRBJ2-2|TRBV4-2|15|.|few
TGTGCCAGCAGCCCTGTCTCCCCGAACACCGGGGAGCTGTTTTTT
CASSPVSPNTGELFF
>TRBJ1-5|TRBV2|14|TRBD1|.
TGTGCCAGCGAGGGACAGTATAGCAATCAGCCCCAGCATTTT
CASEGQYSNQPQHF
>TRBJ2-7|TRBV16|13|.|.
TGTGCCAGCAGCCAATGGGACTTCTACGAGCAGTACTTC
CASSQWDFYEQYF
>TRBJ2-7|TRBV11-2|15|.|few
TGTGCCAGCAGCTTATCCCCCCAAGCCACTTACGAGCAGTACTTC
CASSLSPQATYEQYF
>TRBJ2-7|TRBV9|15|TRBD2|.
TGTGCCAGCAGCGTAGCGGGCGGGGGGCCCTACGAGCAGTACTTC
CASSVAGGGPYEQYF
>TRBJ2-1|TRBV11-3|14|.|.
TGTGCCAGCAGCTGTCATTACCCCTACAATGAGCAGTTCTTC
CASSCHYPYNEQFF
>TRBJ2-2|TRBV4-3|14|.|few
TGCGCCAGCAGCCAACCAGATAGCACCGGGGAGCTGTTTTTT
CASSQPDSTGELFF
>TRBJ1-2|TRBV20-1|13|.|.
TGCAGTGCTAGATTGCTAAAGCGGTTCGGCTACACCTTC
CSARLLKRFGYTF
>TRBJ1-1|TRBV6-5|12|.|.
TGTGCCAGCAGATCAGGGACTACTGAAGCTTTCTTT
CASRSGTTEAFF
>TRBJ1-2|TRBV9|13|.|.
TGTGCCAGCAGGGGAACCGGGGCTGGAGGCTACACCTTC
CASRGTGAGGYTF
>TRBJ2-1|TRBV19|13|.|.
TGTGCCAGTAGGCGCCTTCGGGGAGACGAGCAGTTCTTC
CASRRLRGDEQFF
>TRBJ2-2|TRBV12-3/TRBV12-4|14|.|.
TGTGCCAGCAGTACAGGGTTGGGGACCGGGGAGCTGTTTTTT
CASSTGLGTGELFF
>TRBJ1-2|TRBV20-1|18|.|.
TGCAGTGCTAGAGCACCTGTGGGGGGGCTCTGGACTAACTATGGCTACACCTTC
CSARAPVGGLWTNYGYTF
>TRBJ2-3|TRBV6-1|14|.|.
TGTGCCAGCACTGAGGGAGTGGGCACAGATACGCAGTATTTT
CASTEGVGTDTQYF
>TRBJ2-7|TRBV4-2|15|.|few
TGTGCCAGCAGCCAAGAAGGTGGGCTAGTAACCGAGCAGTACTTC
CASSQEGGLVTEQYF
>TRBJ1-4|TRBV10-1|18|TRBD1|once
TGCGCCAGCAGTGTTTCCGGGACAGGGAAGCCGCTAGATGAAAAACTGTTTTTT
CASSVSGTGKPLDEKLFF
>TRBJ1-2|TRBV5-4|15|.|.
TGTGCCAGCACCTTACCGGGACGACCTTTCTATGGCTACACCTTC
CASTLPGRPFYGYTF
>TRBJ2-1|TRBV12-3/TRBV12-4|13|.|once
TGTGCCAGCAGGGGGACGGATTATTATGAGCAGTTCTTC
CASRGTDYYEQFF
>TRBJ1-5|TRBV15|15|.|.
TGTGCCACCAGCAGAGTAGGACAGAAGAATCAGCCCCAGCATTTT
CATSRVGQKNQPQHF
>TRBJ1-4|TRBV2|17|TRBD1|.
TGTGCCAGCAGTGAAGCTCTCGACAGGGCAACTAATGAAAAACTGTTTTTT
CASSEALDRATNEKLFF
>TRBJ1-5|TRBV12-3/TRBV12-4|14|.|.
TGTGCCAGCAGTTCAACAGGATTCAATCAGCCCCAGCATTTT
CASSSTGFNQPQHF
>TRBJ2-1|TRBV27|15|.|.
TGTGCCAGCTTGGGGCCAAGCGGAGATCTCAATGAGCAGTTCTTC
CASLGPSGDLNEQFF
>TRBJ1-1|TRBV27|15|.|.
TGTGCCAGCAGTTTATATACAGGGAAGAACACTGAAGCTTTCTTT
CASSLYTGKNTEAFF
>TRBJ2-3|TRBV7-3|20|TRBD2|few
TGTGCCAGCAGCCCCAATCCTCTTCTATATGGTCTAGCGGGCACAGATACGCAGTATTTT
CASSPNPLLYGLAGTDTQYF
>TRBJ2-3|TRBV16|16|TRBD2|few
TGTGCCAGCAGCCAATCAATAGCGGGAGTCGCAGATACGCAGTATTTT
CASSQSIAGVADTQYF
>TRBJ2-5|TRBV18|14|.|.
TGTGCCAGCTCACCACTTCAGGGACAAGAGACCCAGTACTTC
CASSPLQGQETQYF